A single sample gave rise to the 29 T cell receptor beta chains below, sequenced in a study of OX40 agonist ivuxolimab in advanced cancers. Produced via immunoSEQ multiplex PCR; TCRdb's table is partial and in-frame only. The table includes some 99,000 clones, about 90% detected once. This specimen consisted of CD4+ or CD8+ T cells sorted from blood, obtained in a trial of the OX40 agonist ivuxolimab. All receptors come from an adult with an advanced solid tumor such as melanoma, head and neck, liver or kidney cancer.

The V gene is TRBV14, the J gene TRBJ2-7; D is ambiguous. This CDR3 is 12 amino acids long. Looked up from germline, CDR1 is SGHDN and CDR2 is FVKESK. V lost 3 bases and J 2 bases, leaving 5 bases between the germline ends. CDR3 coding DNA: TGTGCCAGCAGCCACGTCGCCTACGAGCAGTACTTC. This sequence encodes CASSHVAYEQYF.

This rearrangement joins TRBV19 to TRBJ2-7; D ambiguous. Per germline, CDR1 LNHDA and CDR2 SQIVND (reference sequence). The CDR3 consists of 16 residues. Trimming removed 9 bases at V and 4 bases at J, with 25 bases between. The CDR3 protein is CASRLPILLGRYEQYF. For the CDR3, the DNA is TGTGCCAGCCGACTCCCGATCCTCCTTGGGCGTTACGAGCAGTACTTC. Complete variable domain (other parts from reference TRBV19 and TRBJ2-7): DGGITQSPKYLFRKEGQNVTLSCEQNLNHDAMYWYRQDPGQGLRLIYYSQIVNDFQKGDIAEGYSVSREKKESFPLTVTSAQKNPTAFYLCASRLPILLGRYEQYFGPGTRLTVT.

Concerning this clone itself: An end of the junction does not agree with germline; a read error may underlie this. The genes are TRBV7-7 and TRBJ2-1; 11 bases fit TRBD2. Germline CDR1 reads SSHAT; CDR2 reads FNYEAQ (reference sequence). The CDR3 covers 15 residues. The CDR3 DNA reads as TGTGCTAGCAGCTCCCTACTAGCGGGAGAGGGTGAGCAGTTCTTC. This translates into CASSSLLAGEGEQFF.

The gene calls are TRBV2 and TRBJ2-1; 7 bases line up with TRBD2. The CDR3 consists of 14 residues. CDR1 SNHLY and CDR2 FYNNEI come from the germline V gene. The trim removed 11 bases at V and 0 bases at J, leaving 7 bases unmatched. The CDR3 coding sequence is TGTGCCGGGGGGGGAGAGAGCTCCTACAATGAGCAGTTCTTC. Translation: CAGGGESSYNEQFF.

The chain uses TRBV29-1 and TRBJ2-7, with 8 nucleotides matching TRBD1. This CDR3 is 13 amino acids long. With V trimmed by 7 bases and J by 6 bases, 11 bases remained unmatched. Germline-derived CDR1 and CDR2 are SQVTM and ANQGSEA. In nucleotides, the CDR3 is TGCAGCGCATACCCCCCAGGGGGCAGCGAGCAGTACTTC. Its protein is CSAYPPGGSEQYF.

The chain links TRBV5-4 to TRBJ2-1; D call uncertain. V was shortened by 0 bases and J by 8 bases, with 6 bases between the two germline ends. The germline V gene has CDR1 SGHNT and CDR2 YYREEE (reference sequence). CDR3 size: 12 residues. The CDR3 reads CASSLGGDEQFF. CDR3 nucleotides: TGTGCCAGCAGCTTGGGGGGTGATGAGCAGTTCTTC.

The chain joins TRBV19 to TRBJ1-4; D possibly corresponds to TRBD1 (5 bases). Germline values: CDR1 LNHDA, CDR2 SQIVND (reference sequence). Trimming took 7 bases from V and 5 from J, leaving 8 bases between them. The CDR3 is 12 amino acids. The CDR3 DNA sequence: TGTGCCAGTAACAGGCCAAATGAAAAACTGTTTTTT. This encodes CASNRPNEKLFF.

The J gene is TRBJ2-2, the V gene TRBV12-1; TRBD2 was called by the table and not checked on the DNA. TRBV12-1 is assigned pseudogene status. The CDR3 sequence is 18 residues long. Written as DNA, the CDR3 is TGTGCCAGCAGCTCGCGGACTAGCGGGAGATACAACACCGGGGAGCTGTTTTTT. This encodes CASSSRTSGRYNTGELFF.

The chain has TRBV30 and TRBJ2-1; tentatively, D is TRBD2 (6 bases). Per germline, CDR1 GTSNPN and CDR2 SVGIG (reference sequence). The CDR3 is 14 amino acids. V lost 8 bases and J lost 4, with 18 bases in between. The CDR3 DNA follows: TGTGCCCGGATAAAGGGAGGCCTTTACAATGAGCAGTTCTTC. Its translation is CARIKGGLYNEQFF.

CDR3 sequence (DNA): TGTGCCAGCAGTTTGTCGGCGGGGGCTAATCCCTACAATGAGCAGTTCTTC. Amino acid sequence: CASSLSAGANPYNEQFF. V is TRBV25-1 and J is TRBJ2-1; D possibly corresponds to TRBD2 (7 bases). V lost 5 bases and J 2 bases, leaving 19 bases between the germline ends. Per the germline V gene, CDR1 is MGHDK and CDR2 is SYGVNS. The CDR3 runs 17 residues. Full variable domain (missing parts from reference TRBV25-1 and TRBJ2-1): EADIYQTPRYLVIGTGKKITLECSQTMGHDKMYWYQQDPGMELHLIHYSYGVNSTEKGDLSSESTVSRIRTEHFPLTLESARPSHTSQYLCASSLSAGANPYNEQFFGPGTRLTVL.

This sequence joins TRBV2 and TRBJ2-3; possibly TRBD1 for D (5 bases). Trimming removed 6 bases at V and 0 bases at J, with 19 bases between. The CDR3 extends over 17 amino acids. The V gene's germline CDR1 is SNHLY and CDR2 FYNNEI. CDR3: CASREQERGQSTDTQYF. CDR3 DNA sequence: TGTGCCAGCAGGGAACAGGAGAGAGGCCAGAGCACAGATACGCAGTATTTT.

This chain connects TRBV6-5 to TRBJ2-7, with 9 bases fitting TRBD1. The CDR3 spans 15 residues. Germline V gives CDR1 MNHEY, CDR2 SVGAGI. V was clipped by 2 bases and J by 2 bases; unmatched bases: 4. CDR3 bases: TGTGCCAGCAGTTACGATGGGACAGGGACCTACGAGCAGTACTTC. Amino acids: CASSYDGTGTYEQYF.

The rearrangement joins TRBV30 to TRBJ1-1; TRBD1 agrees at 7 bases. The CDR3 contains 15 residues. Germline-derived CDR1 and CDR2 are GTSNPN and SVGIG (reference sequence). V shed 0 bases and J 5 bases; nucleotides not matched to a gene: 9. The CDR3, as DNA: TGTGCCTGGAGTGTCTCGACAGGGTCGTGGACTGAAGCTTTCTTT. Encoded protein: CAWSVSTGSWTEAFF.

The chain couples TRBV13 to TRBJ2-1; D perhaps matches TRBD1 (6 bases). The ends were cut back, 4 bases at V and 0 bases at J, with 10 bases in the middle. CDR1 and CDR2 (germline): PRHDT, FYEKMQ (reference sequence). The CDR3 has 15 residues. The CDR3: CASSSQGLSYNEQFF. CDR3 nucleotides: TGTGCCAGCAGCTCTCAGGGGCTCTCCTACAATGAGCAGTTCTTC. Together with reference TRBV13 and TRBJ2-1, the CDR3 gives the full variable domain: AAGVIQSPRHLIKEKRETATLKCYPIPRHDTVYWYQQGPGQDPQFLISFYEKMQSDKGSIPDRFSAQQFSDYHSELNMSSLELGDSALYFCASSSQGLSYNEQFFGPGTRLTVL.

This clone was seen once. V usage is TRBV6-4 and J usage is TRBJ1-1, with D possibly matching TRBD1 (5 bases). Trimming removed 7 bases from V and 1 base from J, with 13 bases in between. Germline V gives CDR1 MRHNA, CDR2 SNTAGT. This CDR3 is built from 14 residues. The CDR3 loop is CASKSEGPNTEAFF. The DNA for the CDR3 is TGTGCCAGCAAATCAGAGGGACCGAACACTGAAGCTTTCTTT.

In this sample, this clone turned up once. This chain uses TRBV28 with TRBJ1-5, with a weak D call TRBD1 (5 bases). The germline gives CDR1 MDHEN, CDR2 SYDVKM. V was pared by 5 bases and J by 2 bases, with 10 bases between. This CDR3 spans 14 amino acids. The chain's CDR3 is CASSQDTRNQPQHF. Written as DNA, the CDR3 is TGTGCCAGCAGTCAGGACACACGCAATCAGCCCCAGCATTTT.

The chain is built from TRBV7-2 and TRBJ2-3, with 9 bases matching TRBD2. The germline V gene encodes CDR1 SGHTA and CDR2 FQGNSA. V was pared by 4 bases and J by 5 bases, with 13 bases of the junction left unmatched. CDR3 length equals 17 residues. The CDR3 here is CASSSRLAASIGDTQYF. The CDR3 coding sequence is TGTGCCAGCAGCTCAAGACTAGCGGCATCAATAGGAGATACGCAGTATTTT. Variable domain in full (rest from reference TRBV7-2 and TRBJ2-3): GAGVSQSPSNKVTEKGKDVELRCDPISGHTALYWYRQSLGQGLEFLIYFQGNSAPDKSGLPSDRFSAERTGGSVSTLTIQRTQQEDSAVYLCASSSRLAASIGDTQYFGPGTRLTVL.

The V call is TRBV18, the J call TRBJ2-1; D remains unclear. CDR3 length: 12 residues. From germline, CDR1 is KGHSH and CDR2 LQKENI. Trimming removed 0 bases at V and 5 bases at J, with 2 bases between. The CDR3 reads CASSPPDNEQFF. In nucleotides, the CDR3 is TGTGCCAGCTCACCACCTGACAATGAGCAGTTCTTC.

This chain uses TRBV11-3 with TRBJ2-7, with TRBD1 matching over 8 bases. The V gene's germline CDR1 is SGHNT and CDR2 YENEEA. This CDR3 spans 15 amino acids. V lost 5 bases, J lost 7 bases, and 13 bases stayed unmatched. CDR3 DNA sequence: TGTGCCAGCAGCAGCAGACAGGGGTTTTCTGGTGAGCAGTACTTC. Amino acids: CASSSRQGFSGEQYF.

This chain joins TRBV27 and TRBJ2-5; D is possibly TRBD1 or TRBD2 (5 bases each). Trimming removed 3 bases from V and 5 bases from J, with 10 bases in between. The CDR3 runs to 13 residues. Germline values: CDR1 MNHEY, CDR2 SMNVEV (reference sequence). The CDR3 protein is CASSFRGGETQYF. DNA of the CDR3: TGTGCCAGCAGTTTTAGGGGCGGGGAGACCCAGTACTTC.

This chain uses TRBV18 with TRBJ2-7, with TRBD1 matching over 9 bases. The V and J ends lost 1 base and 3 bases, in that order; junction bases with no gene match: 10. This CDR3 contains 17 residues. Germline lookup yields CDR1 KGHSH and CDR2 LQKENI. For the CDR3, the DNA is TGTGCCAGCTCACCACTAAGAATTCCGGGACAGGGCTACGAGCAGTACTTC. Translated: CASSPLRIPGQGYEQYF.

This clone appeared a single time. The V call is TRBV19, the J call TRBJ2-7, with a tentative D call TRBD1 (6 bases). The V gene's germline CDR1 is LNHDA and CDR2 SQIVND (reference sequence). V was cut by 1 base and J by 0 bases, with 13 bases left in between. This CDR3 contains 16 residues. Here the CDR3 DNA reads TGTGCCAGTAGTATAGCGGGACACCAGAGCTCCTACGAGCAGTACTTC. Protein sequence: CASSIAGHQSSYEQYF.

V usage is TRBV7-2 and J usage is TRBJ2-7; D possibly corresponds to TRBD1 (5 bases). The CDR3 runs 13 residues. CDR1 is SGHTA, CDR2 FQGNSA, per germline. Trimming pared 1 base from V and 1 base from J, leaving 5 bases between. The CDR3 sequence is CASSLDRSYEQYF. DNA for the CDR3: TGTGCCAGCAGCTTAGACAGGTCCTACGAGCAGTACTTC.

The CDR3 sequence is CASSLELAGGYNEQFF. The CDR3 DNA sequence: TGTGCCAGCAGCCTTGAGCTAGCGGGAGGTTACAATGAGCAGTTCTTC. This rearrangement joins TRBV7-2 to TRBJ2-1, with 11 bases matching TRBD2. Looked up from germline, CDR1 is SGHTA and CDR2 is FQGNSA. Unmatched junction bases numbered 7, after V lost 5 bases and J lost 4 bases. The CDR3 length is 16 residues.

The V gene is TRBV7-9, the J gene TRBJ2-5; 7 bases align to TRBD1. The CDR3 totals 16 residues. The V gene's germline CDR1 is SEHNR and CDR2 FQNEAQ (reference sequence). The V gene end was trimmed by 5 bases and the J gene end by 3 bases; junction bases not matched to a gene: 12. DNA of the CDR3: TGTGCCAGCAGCCGAAGAACCGGGACAGAAAAAGAGACCCAGTACTTC. Translation gives CASSRRTGTEKETQYF.

In this sample, this clone turned up once. The V and J genes are TRBV19 and TRBJ1-5; D gene ambiguous. CDR1 LNHDA and CDR2 SQIVND come from the germline V gene (reference sequence). With 6 bases removed from V and 9 bases from J, the gap between germline ends came to 18 bases. The CDR3 covers 14 residues. As DNA, the CDR3 is TGTGCCAGTAGAAAAGAGACGGTGGGTATGCCCCAGCATTTT. Its translation is CASRKETVGMPQHF. Using reference TRBV19 and TRBJ1-5 for the parts outside the CDR3, the full variable domain is DGGITQSPKYLFRKEGQNVTLSCEQNLNHDAMYWYRQDPGQGLRLIYYSQIVNDFQKGDIAEGYSVSREKKESFPLTVTSAQKNPTAFYLCASRKETVGMPQHFGDGTRLSIL.

This clone was recorded once. The chain carries TRBV5-4 and TRBJ1-2, with a tentative D call TRBD1 (5 bases). Germline V lookup: CDR1 SGHNT, CDR2 YYREEE (reference sequence). There are 14 residues in the CDR3. V shed 2 bases and J shed 2 bases, with 10 bases lying between them. The CDR3 DNA reads TGTGCCAGCAGCTTCAATTCAGGGAACTATGGCTACACCTTC. Translation gives CASSFNSGNYGYTF.

J is TRBJ1-5 and V is TRBV27; 7 bases are a match to TRBD1. This CDR3 contains 16 residues. V was pared by 6 bases and J by 2 bases, with 10 bases of the junction left unmatched. CDR1 and CDR2 from the germline V gene are MNHEY and SMNVEV (reference sequence). The CDR3 sequence is CASSPLRTGGNQPQHF. The CDR3 bases are TGTGCCAGCAGCCCGTTGAGGACAGGCGGCAATCAGCCCCAGCATTTT.

This CDR3 reads CASRMDRGVYNEQFF. The DNA for the CDR3 is TGTGCCAGCAGGATGGACAGGGGGGTTTACAATGAGCAGTTCTTC. The chain links TRBV2 to TRBJ2-1, with 10 bases identical to TRBD1. Trimming cost V 6 bases and J 4 bases; bases outside gene matches: 6. The CDR3 sequence is 15 residues long. Germline CDR1 is SNHLY and CDR2 is FYNNEI. The full variable domain, its missing parts supplied by reference TRBV2 and TRBJ2-1, is EPEVTQTPSHQVTQMGQEVILRCVPISNHLYFYWYRQILGQKVEFLVSFYNNEISEKSEIFDDQFSVERPDGSNFTLKIRSTKLEDSAMYFCASRMDRGVYNEQFFGPGTRLTVL.